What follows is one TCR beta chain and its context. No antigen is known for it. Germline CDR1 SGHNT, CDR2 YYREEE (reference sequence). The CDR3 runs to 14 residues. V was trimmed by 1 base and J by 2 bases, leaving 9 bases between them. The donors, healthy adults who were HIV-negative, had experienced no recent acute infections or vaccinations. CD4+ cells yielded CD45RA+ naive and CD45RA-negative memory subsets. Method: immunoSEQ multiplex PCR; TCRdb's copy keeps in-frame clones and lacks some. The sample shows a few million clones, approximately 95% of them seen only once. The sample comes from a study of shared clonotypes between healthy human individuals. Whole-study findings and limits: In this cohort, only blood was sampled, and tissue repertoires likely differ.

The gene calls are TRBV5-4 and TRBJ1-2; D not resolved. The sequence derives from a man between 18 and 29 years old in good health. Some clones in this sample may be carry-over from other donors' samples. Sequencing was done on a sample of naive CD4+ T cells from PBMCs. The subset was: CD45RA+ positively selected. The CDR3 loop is CASSLSSSNYGYTF. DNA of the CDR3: TGTGCCAGCAGCTTGAGTAGCTCAAACTATGGCTACACCTTC.